This T cell receptor (beta chain) was captured by sequencing in a study of blood T cell repertoires in COVID-19 (TCRdb year 2020). Broadly, across the study: Samples covering the acute and convalescent phases of COVID-19 were provided by collaborators in the United States, Italy and Spain. The material from the prospective study consisted of cDNA or gDNA derived from T cells, B-cell-depleted T cells, or PBMCs. The dataset comprised deeply sampled blood TCRbeta repertoires from subjects exposed to, actively infected with, or recovered from COVID-19. A freely available public database, intended as a resource for researchers studying the immune response to SARS-CoV-2, is where the repertoires were released. Samples were obtained from the ongoing ImmuneRACE study (first 160 participants) and from about 1,300 subjects provided by 6 global collaborators. The sample metadata nearly always contained a de-identified subject ID, COVID-19 status, age in years and sex. HLA class I and class II types, where available, came from metadata supplied by the sample provider rather than from assay-based typing.

Findings and caveats that apply to the study as a whole: The quantity of clinical and demographic metadata differed by source and by participant and was supplied without curation.

A note on this clone: Its antigen target is currently unknown. The sample holds no much larger clone one base away, and base qualities are not on file.

The CDR3 has 15 amino acids, counting the end cysteine and phenylalanine. This entry keeps only the CDR3 DNA: 45 bases, framed from base 1. The germline V gene provides CDR1 LGHNA and CDR2 YSLEER. Trimming at the junction amounts to 3 bases on V and 3 bases on J, and the germline ends lie 11 bases apart. The immunoSEQ Assay, a bias-controlled multiplex PCR, was used to amplify TCRbeta CDR3 regions from genomic DNA. The original methods were these. The number of nucleated cells in each sample was estimated by amplification of reference gene primers within the assay. Sequence reads were collapsed and filtered to measure the absolute abundance of every unique TCRbeta CDR3 rearrangement. For each sample, productive Simpson clonality was calculated as the square root of Simpson's diversity index across productive rearrangements. What TCRdb holds here is the immuneACCESS table cut down to in-frame rearrangements. Part of the clones is not present; checked against another copy, under half of the missing clones reflect an unresolved V gene, and the others are unexplained. V and J calls and clone size follow that table, whereas D and trimming were derived from the DNA. The sample yields 150,000 to 200,000 clones; approximately 83% were counted once. The top ten constitute 11% of the sample.

The collaborating institutions used their own protocols to collect whole blood in K2EDTA tubes. For TCRbeta analysis, collaborators shipped samples as frozen whole blood, isolated PBMCs, or DNA extracted from either of those sample types. Sequencing used peripheral blood. This sequence originates from a man in his 70s with active or convalescent COVID-19. The chain is assembled from TRBV4-3 and TRBJ2-2; D gene: possibly TRBD1, on 5 matching bases. The DNA sequence is as follows: TGCGCCAGCAGCCAGGCCGAAGGGGACACCGGGGAGCTGTTTTTT. It specifies CASSQAEGDTGELFF.